The 20 T cell receptor beta chains listed next were all sequenced from one sample in a study of blood T cell repertoires in COVID-19. Clones were read by immunoSEQ multiplex PCR, and TCRdb kept only the in-frame ones, dropping some. This table has 150,000 to 200,000 clones, approximately 82% appearing once. Material: peripheral blood. The receptors shown here come from a woman aged 80 or over with acute or convalescent COVID-19.

The chain is built from TRBV5-1 and TRBJ2-2, with 7 bases fitting TRBD1. The CDR3 has 15 residues. Germline CDR1 is SGHRS and CDR2 is YFSETQ. The J segment lost 4 bases and the V segment lost 2 bases, leaving 5 bases of the junction unmatched. CDR3 nucleotide sequence: TGCGCCAGCAGCTTCCAGGGGGTGGGCACCGGGGAGCTGTTTTTT. Translation: CASSFQGVGTGELFF.

V is TRBV7-9 and J is TRBJ1-1; D not certain. The germline V gene has CDR1 SEHNR and CDR2 FQNEAQ (reference sequence). The CDR3 length is 13 residues. Trimming pared 5 bases from V and 6 bases from J, leaving 13 bases between. The CDR3 DNA reads as TGTGCCAGCAGCCCCGATGGGAGCGCTGAAGCTTTCTTT. Translation gives CASSPDGSAEAFF.

The V gene is TRBV6-1, the J gene TRBJ2-7; unclear D gene. CDR3 size: 14 residues. Deletions cut 3 bases from V and 6 bases from J, with 15 bases between. Per the germline V gene, CDR1 is MNHNS and CDR2 is SASEGT. The DNA of the CDR3 is TGTGCCAGCAGTGAGGTATATGGAGAGGCCGAGCAGTACTTC. Residues: CASSEVYGEAEQYF.

This rearrangement joins TRBV7-9 to TRBJ2-5; 10 bases agree with TRBD2. The germline V gene encodes CDR1 SEHNR and CDR2 FQNEAQ (reference sequence). With V trimmed by 3 bases and J by 5 bases, 6 bases remained unmatched. The CDR3 consists of 15 residues. The CDR3 reads CASSFPGSGRETQYF. CDR3 sequence (DNA): TGTGCCAGCAGCTTCCCAGGTAGCGGGAGGGAGACCCAGTACTTC.

The chain recombines TRBV2 with TRBJ1-2; maybe TRBD1 (5 bases). Trimming took 1 base from V and 5 from J, leaving 11 bases between them. Per the germline V gene, CDR1 is SNHLY and CDR2 is FYNNEI. The CDR3 is 14 amino acids. CDR3 residues: CASSEGGRKYGYTF. CDR3 in DNA: TGTGCCAGCAGTGAAGGGGGCCGAAAGTATGGCTACACCTTC.

The rearrangement links TRBV5-4 to TRBJ1-1; 10 bases are a match to TRBD1. Germline V gives CDR1 SGHNT, CDR2 YYREEE (reference sequence). J gave up 3 bases and V 4 bases, and 3 bases lay outside the gene matches. The CDR3 is made up of 14 amino acids. CDR3 sequence: CASSRGQGDTEAFF. The CDR3, as DNA: TGTGCCAGCAGCCGAGGACAGGGGGACACTGAAGCTTTCTTT.

This clone was found once. V usage is TRBV4-1 and J usage is TRBJ1-5; D gene ambiguous. The V gene lost 1 base and the J gene lost 9 bases, with 16 bases spanning the gap. Per the germline V gene, CDR1 is MGHRA and CDR2 is YSYEKL. The CDR3 has 15 residues. The CDR3 sequence is CASSQAPRSQRPQHF. Here the CDR3 DNA reads TGCGCCAGCAGCCAAGCTCCACGATCCCAGCGGCCCCAGCATTTT.

The chain employs TRBV27 and TRBJ1-1; a weak D match, TRBD1 (6 bases). V lost 8 bases and J 6 bases, leaving 13 bases between the germline ends. CDR1 and CDR2 from the germline V gene are MNHEY and SMNVEV (reference sequence). CDR3 length: 12 amino acids. The DNA for the CDR3 is TGTGCCAGCCTCACACAGGGAGCTGAAGCTTTCTTT. It yields the protein CASLTQGAEAFF.

The chain joins TRBV4-3 to TRBJ2-1; no definite D call. Germline CDR1 LGHNA, CDR2 YSLEER. The CDR3 has 16 amino acids. V was clipped by 0 bases and J by 4 bases, with 13 bases between them. CDR3 residues: CASSQDISLPYNEQFF. CDR3 sequence (DNA): TGCGCCAGCAGCCAAGATATATCACTCCCATACAATGAGCAGTTCTTC.

This clone was seen only once. Here the CDR3 reads CASSQAPQGSGEAFF. CDR3 nucleotide sequence: TGCGCCAGCAGCCAGGCCCCTCAGGGCTCTGGTGAAGCTTTCTTT. The rearrangement joins TRBV4-1 to TRBJ1-1; tentatively, D is TRBD1 (5 bases). Between the trimmed V and J ends, which lost 3 bases and 7 bases, there was a span of 18 bases. There are 15 residues in the CDR3. Germline V CDR1 and CDR2: MGHRA, YSYEKL.

The chain is built from TRBV5-4 and TRBJ2-2; 10 bases are a match to TRBD2. The CDR3 has 15 residues. V shed 4 bases and J 5 bases; nucleotides not matched to a gene: 5. Germline CDR1 and CDR2: SGHNT and YYREEE (reference sequence). CDR3 loop: CASSLAGVRTGELFF. CDR3 in DNA: TGTGCCAGCAGCCTAGCGGGAGTGCGTACCGGGGAGCTGTTTTTT.

This sequence joins TRBV5-4 and TRBJ2-1, with TRBD2 matching over 8 bases. V gave up 1 base and J gave up 7 bases; unmatched junction bases: 4. Germline V gene sequence: CDR1 SGHNT, CDR2 YYREEE (reference sequence). This CDR3 region has 14 residues. The CDR3 sequence: CASSLPGGVNEQFF. CDR3 DNA: TGTGCCAGCAGCTTGCCGGGGGGGGTGAATGAGCAGTTCTTC.

The chain has TRBV4-1 and TRBJ1-5; D call uncertain. The CDR3 is 13 residues long. The V end lost 0 bases, the J end lost 7 bases, and 7 bases lay between the germline ends. CDR1 and CDR2 (germline): MGHRA, YSYEKL. CDR3 DNA sequence: TGCGCCAGCAGCCAAGACTTGAGACAGCCCCAGCATTTT. This gives the protein CASSQDLRQPQHF.

The chain has TRBV9 and TRBJ2-5; 11 bases align to TRBD2. Germline lookup yields CDR1 SGDLS and CDR2 YYNGEE. CDR3 length: 16 residues. The V gene end was trimmed by 2 bases and the J gene end by 3 bases; junction bases not matched to a gene: 6. CDR3 amino acids: CASSVWVAGGKETQYF. CDR3 bases: TGTGCCAGCAGCGTCTGGGTAGCGGGAGGGAAAGAGACCCAGTACTTC. Full variable domain (missing parts from reference TRBV9 and TRBJ2-5): DSGVTQTPKHLITATGQRVTLRCSPRSGDLSVYWYQQSLDQGLQFLIQYYNGEERAKGNILERFSAQQFPDLHSELNLSSLELGDSALYFCASSVWVAGGKETQYFGPGTRLLVL.

CDR3 bases: TGTGCCACCAGCAGAGATCCGGGAAACGAGCAGTACTTC. Encoded protein: CATSRDPGNEQYF. This sequence joins TRBV15 and TRBJ2-7, with D possibly TRBD2 on 5 matching bases. Germline V lookup: CDR1 LNHNV, CDR2 YYDKDF (reference sequence). The CDR3 covers 13 residues. V was cut by 0 bases and J by 5 bases, with 8 bases left in between.

This chain links TRBV3-1 (or the pseudogene TRBV3-2) with TRBJ2-7, with 9 bases lining up with TRBD1. The germline V gene encodes CDR1 LGHDT and CDR2 YNNKEL (reference sequence). After removal of 3 bases from V and 9 bases from J, the junction contained 9 bases not matched to a gene. The CDR3 loop spans 14 amino acids. The CDR3: CASSHADRGEGQYF. CDR3 in DNA: TGTGCCAGCAGCCACGCGGACAGGGGAGAGGGGCAGTACTTC.

This chain connects TRBV27 to TRBJ1-1, with 7 nucleotides matching TRBD1. CDR3 length: 13 residues. Germline V CDR1 and CDR2: MNHEY, SMNVEV (reference sequence). The J segment lost 5 bases and the V segment lost 4 bases, leaving 4 bases of the junction unmatched. The CDR3 nucleotides read TGTGCCAGCAGTTCACAGGGGAGGACTGAAGCTTTCTTT. Protein: CASSSQGRTEAFF.

This clone occurred a few times. The DNA of the CDR3 is TGTGCCAGCAGCTTAGTCGGGAGGTCGTTGAACACTGAAGCTTTCTTT. Encoded protein: CASSLVGRSLNTEAFF. The genes are TRBV7-2 and TRBJ1-1; D ambiguous. Looked up from germline, CDR1 is SGHTA and CDR2 is FQGNSA. The CDR3 spans 16 residues. The V gene lost 1 base and the J gene lost 0 bases, with 12 bases spanning the gap. The complete variable domain, with remaining parts taken from reference TRBV7-2 and TRBJ1-1, reads GAGVSQSPSNKVTEKGKDVELRCDPISGHTALYWYRQSLGQGLEFLIYFQGNSAPDKSGLPSDRFSAERTGGSVSTLTIQRTQQEDSAVYLCASSLVGRSLNTEAFFGQGTRLTVV.

The chain couples TRBV18 to TRBJ2-7, with 7 bases identical to TRBD2. The length of the CDR3 is 13 residues. Germline V gives CDR1 KGHSH, CDR2 LQKENI. V trimming: 0 bases; J trimming: 6 bases; junction bases outside the gene matches: 2. CDR3 DNA: TGTGCCAGCTCACCACCGGGCGGGAGCGAGCAGTACTTC. It is translated as CASSPPGGSEQYF.

This clone was found once. This chain links TRBV3-1 (or the pseudogene TRBV3-2) with TRBJ1-6; D may be TRBD1 (6 bases). There are 14 residues in the CDR3. Per the germline V gene, CDR1 is LGHDT and CDR2 is YNNKEL (reference sequence). Trimming stripped 3 bases from V and 9 bases from J, with 12 bases between. For the CDR3, the DNA is TGTGCCAGCAGCCAGCGGACAGCTGCTTCACCCCTCCACTTT. It specifies CASSQRTAASPLHF.